This T cell receptor beta chain was identified in a study of shared clonotypes between healthy human individuals. The wider study: Donors had three CD4 naive, three CD4 memory, two CD8 naive and one CD8 memory plate apiece. The study, taken as a whole, reports: The generation probabilities recorded for non-shared clonotypes fell below those of clonotypes shared by all four donors.

Among the donors, all were Caucasian adults who lived in Nashville, Tennessee. To note about this clone: Its specificity is unknown.

The CDR3 length is 13 residues. V was cut by 5 bases and J by 1 base, with 5 bases left in between. Per germline, CDR1 MNHNY and CDR2 SVGAGI (reference sequence). Study processing details: Junction-only sequences without quality scores were provided by ImmunoSEQ, so filtering was different. Profiling relied on immunoSEQ multiplex PCR, and the TCRdb table lists in-frame clones only, not all of them. Clone size and V and J calls were adopted from that table, with D and trimming inferred from the DNA. The sample holds under 2,500,000 clones, around 95% seen once. V is TRBV6-6 and J is TRBJ2-2; D ambiguous. The sequence was collected from a man aged 18 to 29 in good health. Sequences were obtained from naive CD4+ T cells sorted from blood. Indicated subset: CD45RA+ positively selected. CDR3 protein: CASSHGNTGELFF. The CDR3 DNA follows: TGTGCCAGCAGTCATGGGAACACCGGGGAGCTGTTTTTT.